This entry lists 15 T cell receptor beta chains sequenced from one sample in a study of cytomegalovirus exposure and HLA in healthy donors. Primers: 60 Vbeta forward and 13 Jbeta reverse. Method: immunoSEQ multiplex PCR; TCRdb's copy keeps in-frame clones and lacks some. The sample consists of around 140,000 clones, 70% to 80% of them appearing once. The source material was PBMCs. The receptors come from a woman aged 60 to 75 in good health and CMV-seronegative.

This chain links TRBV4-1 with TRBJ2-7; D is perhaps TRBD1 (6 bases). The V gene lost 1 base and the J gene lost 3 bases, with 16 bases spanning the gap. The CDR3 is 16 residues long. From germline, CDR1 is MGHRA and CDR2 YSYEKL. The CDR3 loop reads CASSQVPGDPLYEQYF. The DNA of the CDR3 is TGCGCCAGCAGCCAAGTACCAGGGGACCCTCTCTACGAGCAGTACTTC.

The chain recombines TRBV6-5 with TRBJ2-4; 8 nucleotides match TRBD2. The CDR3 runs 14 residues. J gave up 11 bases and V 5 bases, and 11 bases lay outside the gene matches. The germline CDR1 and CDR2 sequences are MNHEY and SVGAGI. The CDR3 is CASSLTPGTRVQYF. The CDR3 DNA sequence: TGTGCCAGCAGTCTCACACCCGGGACTAGAGTTCAGTACTTC.

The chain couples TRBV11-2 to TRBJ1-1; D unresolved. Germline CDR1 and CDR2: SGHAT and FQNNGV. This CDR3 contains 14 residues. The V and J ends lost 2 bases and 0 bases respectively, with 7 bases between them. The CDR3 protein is CASSLTEMNTEAFF. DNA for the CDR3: TGTGCCAGCAGCTTAACAGAGATGAACACTGAAGCTTTCTTT.

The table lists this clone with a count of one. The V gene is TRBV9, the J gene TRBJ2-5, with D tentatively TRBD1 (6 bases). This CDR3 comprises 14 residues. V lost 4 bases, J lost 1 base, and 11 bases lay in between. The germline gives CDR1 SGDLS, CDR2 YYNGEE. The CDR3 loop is CASSNRAIQETQYF. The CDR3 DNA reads TGTGCCAGCAGCAACAGGGCTATCCAAGAGACCCAGTACTTC.

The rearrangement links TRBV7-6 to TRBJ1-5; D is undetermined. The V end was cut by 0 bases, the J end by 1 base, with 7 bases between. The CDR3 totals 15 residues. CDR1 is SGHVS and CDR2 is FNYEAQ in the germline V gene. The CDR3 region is CASSLAAGSNQPQHF. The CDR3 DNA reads TGTGCCAGCAGCTTAGCGGCCGGGAGCAATCAGCCCCAGCATTTT.

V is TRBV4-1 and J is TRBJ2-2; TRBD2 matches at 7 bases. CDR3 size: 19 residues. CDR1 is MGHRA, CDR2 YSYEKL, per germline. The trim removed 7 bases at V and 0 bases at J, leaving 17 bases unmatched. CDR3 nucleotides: TGCGCCAGCACCATGACGGGGAGAATAGCGGGTTCGAACACCGGGGAGCTGTTTTTT. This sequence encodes CASTMTGRIAGSNTGELFF.

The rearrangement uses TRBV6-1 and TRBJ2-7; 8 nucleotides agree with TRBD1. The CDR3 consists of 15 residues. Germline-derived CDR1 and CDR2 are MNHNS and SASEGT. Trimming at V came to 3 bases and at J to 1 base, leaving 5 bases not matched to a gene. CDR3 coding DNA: TGTGCCAGCAGTGACAGGACAGGGTTTTCCTACGAGCAGTACTTC. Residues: CASSDRTGFSYEQYF.

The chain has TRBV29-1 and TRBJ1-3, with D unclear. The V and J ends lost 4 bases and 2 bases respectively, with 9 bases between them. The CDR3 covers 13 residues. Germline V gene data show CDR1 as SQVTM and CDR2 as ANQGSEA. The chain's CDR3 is CSVGDQTGNTIYF. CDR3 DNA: TGCAGCGTTGGAGATCAGACTGGAAACACCATATATTTT.

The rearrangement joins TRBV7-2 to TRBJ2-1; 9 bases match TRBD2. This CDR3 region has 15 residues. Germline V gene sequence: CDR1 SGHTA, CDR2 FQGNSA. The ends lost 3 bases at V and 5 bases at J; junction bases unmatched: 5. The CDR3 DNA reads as TGTGCCAGCAGCTTGATACTAGCGGGCCACAATGAGCAGTTCTTC. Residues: CASSLILAGHNEQFF. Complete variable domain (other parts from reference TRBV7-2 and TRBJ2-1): GAGVSQSPSNKVTEKGKDVELRCDPISGHTALYWYRQSLGQGLEFLIYFQGNSAPDKSGLPSDRFSAERTGGSVSTLTIQRTQQEDSAVYLCASSLILAGHNEQFFGPGTRLTVL.

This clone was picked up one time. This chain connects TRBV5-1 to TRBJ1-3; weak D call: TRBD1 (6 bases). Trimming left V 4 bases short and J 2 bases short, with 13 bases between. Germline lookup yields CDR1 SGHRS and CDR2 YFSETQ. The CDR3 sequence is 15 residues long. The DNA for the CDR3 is TGCGCCAGCAGCCTTGGGGGGGGCGCTGGAAACACCATATATTTT. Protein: CASSLGGGAGNTIYF.

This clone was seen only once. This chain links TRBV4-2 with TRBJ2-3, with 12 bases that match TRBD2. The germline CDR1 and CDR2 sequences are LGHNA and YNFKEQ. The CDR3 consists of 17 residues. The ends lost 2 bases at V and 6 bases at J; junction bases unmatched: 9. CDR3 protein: CASSQLTSGSPRDTQYF. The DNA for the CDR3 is TGTGCCAGCAGCCAACTGACTAGCGGGAGTCCCAGGGATACGCAGTATTTT.

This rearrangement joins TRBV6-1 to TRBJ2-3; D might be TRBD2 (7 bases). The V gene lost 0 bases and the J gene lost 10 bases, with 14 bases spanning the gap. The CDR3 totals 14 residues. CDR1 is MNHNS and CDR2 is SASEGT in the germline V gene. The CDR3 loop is CASSEASGGAAQYF. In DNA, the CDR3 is TGTGCCAGCAGTGAAGCTTCGGGGGGCGCGGCGCAGTATTTT.

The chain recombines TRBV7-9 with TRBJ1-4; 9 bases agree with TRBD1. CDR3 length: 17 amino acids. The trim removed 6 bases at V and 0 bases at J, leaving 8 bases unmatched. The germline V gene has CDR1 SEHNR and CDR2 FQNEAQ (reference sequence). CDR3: CASSLNRGLATNEKLFF. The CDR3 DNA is TGTGCCAGCAGTCTGAACAGGGGGCTGGCAACTAATGAAAAACTGTTTTTT.

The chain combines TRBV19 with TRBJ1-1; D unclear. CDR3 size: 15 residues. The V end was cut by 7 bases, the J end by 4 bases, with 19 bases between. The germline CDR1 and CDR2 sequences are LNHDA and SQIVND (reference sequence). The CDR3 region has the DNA TGTGCCAGTACCCCGGGTTTTAGTAGTTTCACTGAAGCTTTCTTT. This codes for CASTPGFSSFTEAFF.

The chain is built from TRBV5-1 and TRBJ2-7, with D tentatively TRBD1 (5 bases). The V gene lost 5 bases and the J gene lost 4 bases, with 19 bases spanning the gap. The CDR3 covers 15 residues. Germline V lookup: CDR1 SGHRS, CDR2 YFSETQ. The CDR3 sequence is CASRYSGQGSYEQYF. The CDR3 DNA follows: TGCGCCAGCAGATACTCCGGGCAGGGTAGTTACGAGCAGTACTTC.